These 21 T cell receptor beta chains were sequenced from one sample in a study of beta chain features in type 1 diabetes. The whole isolated RNA underwent reverse transcription, so sequencing captured expressed TCRB transcripts. This table comes from immunoSEQ multiplex PCR, and its TCRdb copy is limited to in-frame clones, with some not included. The data contain about 930,000 clones, roughly 17% of them seen just once; the ten biggest clones take up 0.023%. The material sequenced was naive CD4+ T cells from blood. All receptors come from a woman under 30 in good health.

V and J are TRBV7-3 and TRBJ2-3; 8 bases map to TRBD2. The V segment lost 3 bases and the J segment 4 bases; nucleotides outside the gene matches: 3. This CDR3 contains 14 residues. In germline, CDR1 is SGHTA, CDR2 FQGTGA. As DNA, the CDR3 is TGTGCCAGCAGCTTGACGGGAGGGGCAGATACGCAGTATTTT. It yields the protein CASSLTGGADTQYF.

Remarks on this clone: This may arise from a read error, as a much more abundant clone is one base away. This rearrangement joins TRBV7-3 to TRBJ2-5, with D unresolved. Germline V lookup: CDR1 SGHTA, CDR2 FQGTGA. The CDR3 consists of 12 residues. V lost 5 bases and J lost 1, with 5 bases in between. This CDR3 reads CASSHFQETQYF. Written as DNA, the CDR3 is TGTGCCAGCAGCCACTTCCAAGAGACCCAGTACTTC.

The rearrangement uses TRBV6-1 and TRBJ2-3, with TRBD2 identical over 9 bases. Germline CDR1 reads MNHNS; CDR2 reads SASEGT. With V trimmed by 8 bases and J by 4 bases, 4 bases remained unmatched. The CDR3 has 13 residues. For the CDR3, the DNA is TGTGCCAGCCGGGCGGGAGGGCCAGATACGCAGTATTTT. The encoded protein is CASRAGGPDTQYF.

The V call is TRBV27, the J call TRBJ2-5; 9 bases are a match to TRBD2. The CDR3 contains 15 residues. V lost 4 bases and J lost 5; bases outside the gene matches: 8. Germline CDR1 MNHEY, CDR2 SMNVEV (reference sequence). The CDR3: CASSSISGSVETQYF. The CDR3 bases are TGTGCCAGCAGTTCTATTAGCGGGAGTGTCGAGACCCAGTACTTC.

This rearrangement joins TRBV4-3 to TRBJ2-1, with 12 positions matching TRBD1. The ends lost 4 bases at V and 8 bases at J; junction bases unmatched: 6. The V gene's germline CDR1 is LGHNA and CDR2 YSLEER. This CDR3 has 15 residues. CDR3 residues: CASSRPGQGADEQFF. CDR3 DNA: TGCGCCAGCAGCCGCCCGGGACAGGGGGCCGATGAGCAGTTCTTC.

This chain joins TRBV4-3 and TRBJ2-1; no clear D. The germline V and J ends were trimmed by 0 bases and 7 bases, with 13 bases remaining between them. This CDR3 has 15 residues. Germline assignment: CDR1 LGHNA and CDR2 YSLEER. In DNA form, the CDR3 reads TGCGCCAGCAGCCAAGAAGCCCGGTTGGGTAATGAGCAGTTCTTC. Its translation: CASSQEARLGNEQFF.

The gene calls are TRBV9 and TRBJ2-2, with 10 nucleotides matching TRBD2. This CDR3 region has 20 residues. J lost 1 base, V lost 3 bases, and 15 bases had no gene match. Germline V lookup: CDR1 SGDLS, CDR2 YYNGEE. The CDR3 region is CASSAKVGLAGDGNTGELFF. In DNA form, the CDR3 reads TGTGCCAGCAGCGCGAAGGTAGGGCTAGCGGGAGACGGGAACACCGGGGAGCTGTTTTTT.

This clone appeared a few times. Other DNA variants within this sample encode the same CDR3. The V and J genes are TRBV6-1 and TRBJ2-3; D is possibly TRBD2 (5 bases). There are 12 residues in the CDR3. With 6 bases removed from V and 2 bases from J, the gap between germline ends came to 6 bases. CDR1 and CDR2 from the germline V gene are MNHNS and SASEGT. The CDR3: CASSGITDTQYF. Written as DNA, the CDR3 is TGTGCCAGCAGCGGGATCACAGATACGCAGTATTTT.

The chain links TRBV27 to TRBJ2-1; D unclear. With 4 bases removed from V and 1 base from J, the gap between germline ends came to 11 bases. This CDR3 is 15 amino acids long. In germline, CDR1 is MNHEY, CDR2 SMNVEV (reference sequence). CDR3 protein: CASSSGSGSYNEQFF. The CDR3 DNA sequence: TGTGCCAGCAGTTCCGGGTCTGGATCCTACAATGAGCAGTTCTTC.

This clone has just a few counts. This rearrangement joins TRBV5-4 to TRBJ2-1; D uncertain. CDR1 and CDR2 (germline): SGHNT, YYREEE (reference sequence). V was trimmed by 0 bases and J by 1 base, leaving 5 bases between them. This CDR3 has 14 amino acids. Written as DNA, the CDR3 is TGTGCCAGCAGCTTGGGTCGGTCCTACAATGAGCAGTTCTTC. It translates to CASSLGRSYNEQFF. Looking up the rest from reference TRBV5-4 and TRBJ2-1 gives the full variable domain: ETGVTQSPTHLIKTRGQQVTLRCSSQSGHNTVSWYQQALGQGPQFIFQYYREEENGRGNFPPRFSGLQFPNYSSELNVNALELDDSALYLCASSLGRSYNEQFFGPGTRLTVL.

This clone showed up just a few times. The J gene is TRBJ2-5, the V gene TRBV28; D is uncertain. Germline CDR1 MDHEN, CDR2 SYDVKM. Between the trimmed V and J ends, which lost 2 bases and 2 bases, there was a span of 9 bases. This CDR3 has 14 residues. CDR3 sequence: CASSLAPLQETQYF. Here the CDR3 DNA reads TGTGCCAGCAGTTTAGCCCCCCTACAAGAGACCCAGTACTTC.

This rearrangement joins TRBV5-4 to TRBJ2-3; perhaps TRBD1 as D (6 bases). V was trimmed by 0 bases and J by 1 base, leaving 12 bases between them. This CDR3 region has 16 residues. Per germline, CDR1 SGHNT and CDR2 YYREEE (reference sequence). CDR3 protein: CASSLAQRQGTDTQYF. The CDR3 nucleotides read TGTGCCAGCAGCTTGGCCCAGAGACAGGGCACAGATACGCAGTATTTT.

The chain uses TRBV19 and TRBJ1-1; TRBD1 matches 9 bases. This CDR3 contains 15 residues. J lost 5 bases, V lost 1 base, and 5 bases had no gene match. Germline assignment: CDR1 LNHDA and CDR2 SQIVND (reference sequence). In DNA form, the CDR3 reads TGTGCCAGTAGTATAGGACAGGGGGGAGAAACTGAAGCTTTCTTT. Protein product: CASSIGQGGETEAFF. Complete variable domain (other parts from reference TRBV19 and TRBJ1-1): DGGITQSPKYLFRKEGQNVTLSCEQNLNHDAMYWYRQDPGQGLRLIYYSQIVNDFQKGDIAEGYSVSREKKESFPLTVTSAQKNPTAFYLCASSIGQGGETEAFFGQGTRLTVV.

The V gene is TRBV7-2, the J gene TRBJ1-4, with TRBD1 matching 7 bases. CDR1 is SGHTA, CDR2 FQGNSA, per germline. The J segment lost 8 bases and the V segment lost 4 bases, leaving 10 bases of the junction unmatched. This CDR3 has 15 residues. In DNA form, the CDR3 reads TGTGCCAGCAGCTACCGACAGGGATGGTTGGAAAAACTGTTTTTT. Its translation is CASSYRQGWLEKLFF.

The V call is TRBV2, the J call TRBJ2-1; no reliable D call. The CDR3 length is 13 residues. CDR1 and CDR2 (germline): SNHLY, FYNNEI. V lost 1 base to trimming and J lost 8 bases, with 9 bases between them. The CDR3 DNA sequence: TGTGCCAGCAGTGAAGGGTTCGTCGATGAGCAGTTCTTC. Protein sequence: CASSEGFVDEQFF.

This clone was counted only a few times. The chain joins TRBV5-1 to TRBJ2-7; TRBD1 is a possible D gene (6 bases). CDR1 and CDR2 (germline): SGHRS, YFSETQ. Trimming pared 2 bases from V and 2 bases from J, leaving 11 bases between. The CDR3 totals 14 residues. The CDR3, as DNA: TGCGCCAGCAGCTTAGGCGGACAGACCTACGAGCAGTACTTC. Translation gives CASSLGGQTYEQYF.

This clone appeared a single time. The chain links TRBV7-2 to TRBJ2-5, with TRBD2 matching over 9 bases. The germline V gene encodes CDR1 SGHTA and CDR2 FQGNSA. This CDR3 spans 18 amino acids. V shed 1 base and J 2 bases; nucleotides not matched to a gene: 11. The CDR3 DNA is TGTGCCAGCAGCTTAGGTTCTAGCGGGACCCGCCAACAAGAGACCCAGTACTTC. Protein product: CASSLGSSGTRQQETQYF. Variable domain in full (rest from reference TRBV7-2 and TRBJ2-5): GAGVSQSPSNKVTEKGKDVELRCDPISGHTALYWYRQSLGQGLEFLIYFQGNSAPDKSGLPSDRFSAERTGGSVSTLTIQRTQQEDSAVYLCASSLGSSGTRQQETQYFGPGTRLLVL.

The chain carries TRBV7-8 and TRBJ2-5, with D hard to call. V lost 2 bases to trimming and J lost 4 bases, with 8 bases between them. CDR1 and CDR2 from the germline V gene are SGHVS and FQNEAQ. The CDR3 totals 13 residues. The CDR3 region is CASSLHPVETQYF. The CDR3 region has the DNA TGTGCCAGCAGCTTACATCCAGTAGAGACCCAGTACTTC.

The J gene is TRBJ2-7, the V gene TRBV29-1; D perhaps matches TRBD1 (6 bases). CDR1 is SQVTM, CDR2 ANQGSEA, per germline. Trimming pared 5 bases from V and 3 bases from J, leaving 14 bases between. The CDR3 runs to 13 residues. Written as DNA, the CDR3 is TGCAGCGTTTTCGAGGGGACACGCTACGAGCAGTACTTC. Its translation: CSVFEGTRYEQYF.

This clone has a handful of counts. The chain uses TRBV21-1 and TRBJ2-5; the table assigns TRBD2, which was not confirmed against the DNA. TRBV21-1 is termed a pseudogene. There are 16 residues in the CDR3. The CDR3 spells CASPELAGGHMETQYF. The CDR3 DNA reads as TGTGCCAGCCCGGAGCTAGCGGGAGGGCATATGGAGACCCAGTACTTC.

The chain's CDR3 is CSVEVGVGETQYF. The CDR3 DNA sequence: TGCAGCGTTGAAGTAGGGGTGGGAGAGACCCAGTACTTC. This chain connects TRBV29-1 to TRBJ2-5, with TRBD1 as a possible D gene (5 bases). This CDR3 has 13 residues. Germline V gives CDR1 SQVTM, CDR2 ANQGSEA. V was clipped by 1 base and J by 4 bases, with 10 bases between them.